The 27 T cell receptor beta chains below all came from one sample that was sequenced in a study of shared clonotypes between healthy human individuals. Only in-frame clones appear in the TCRdb table, and some are missing; sequencing was by immunoSEQ multiplex PCR. The table includes about 680,000 clones, about 92% detected once. CD45RO-negative, CCR7-selected cells formed the naive CD8 fraction, which excluded terminally differentiated effector memory CD45RA+ cells. The specimen was naive CD8+ T cells sorted from blood. These receptors were taken from a man aged 30 to 45 in good health.

The CDR3 DNA sequence: TGTGCCAGCAGCCCCAGCAGGGAAAGCTACGAGCAGTACTTC. The encoded protein is CASSPSRESYEQYF. This chain connects TRBV11-3 to TRBJ2-7, with a tentative D call TRBD1 (5 bases). The CDR3 length is 14 residues. Germline values: CDR1 SGHNT, CDR2 YENEEA. The V and J ends lost 5 bases and 3 bases respectively, with 14 bases between them.

The rearrangement joins TRBV2 to TRBJ1-1; 8 positions match TRBD1. The CDR3 consists of 16 residues. Germline values: CDR1 SNHLY, CDR2 FYNNEI. The V gene end was trimmed by 1 base and the J gene end by 0 bases; junction bases not matched to a gene: 4. CDR3 DNA sequence: TGTGCCAGCAGTGAAGGGACAGGGTGGATGAACACTGAAGCTTTCTTT. Amino acids: CASSEGTGWMNTEAFF. The full variable domain, its missing parts supplied by reference TRBV2 and TRBJ1-1, is EPEVTQTPSHQVTQMGQEVILRCVPISNHLYFYWYRQILGQKVEFLVSFYNNEISEKSEIFDDQFSVERPDGSNFTLKIRSTKLEDSAMYFCASSEGTGWMNTEAFFGQGTRLTVV.

The chain recombines TRBV25-1 with TRBJ2-1; D perhaps matches TRBD2 (5 bases). Germline V gene sequence: CDR1 MGHDK, CDR2 SYGVNS. The CDR3 length is 15 residues. Trimming took off 6 bases at V and 0 bases at J, with 12 bases between the two ends. In nucleotides, the CDR3 is TGTGCCAGCAGCACCTTGGGGAGCTCCTACAATGAGCAGTTCTTC. It translates to CASSTLGSSYNEQFF.

This chain joins TRBV18 and TRBJ2-7; 10 nucleotides agree with TRBD2. V gave up 1 base and J gave up 2 bases; unmatched junction bases: 5. The length of the CDR3 is 16 residues. Germline assignment: CDR1 KGHSH and CDR2 LQKENI. CDR3 protein: CASSPLKLAGTYEQYF. Written as DNA, the CDR3 is TGTGCCAGCTCACCACTGAAACTAGCGGGGACCTACGAGCAGTACTTC.

V usage is TRBV28 and J usage is TRBJ1-3, with no clear D. Trimming cost V 5 bases and J 4 bases, with 12 bases left between them. CDR1 and CDR2 from the germline V gene are MDHEN and SYDVKM. The CDR3 loop spans 14 amino acids. CDR3 nucleotides: TGTGCCAGCAGTGGAACGAGGCCCGGAAACACCATATATTTT. Its protein is CASSGTRPGNTIYF.

V is TRBV7-9 and J is TRBJ2-7; no reliable D call. The CDR3 spans 13 residues. V was shortened by 2 bases and J by 5 bases, with 10 bases between the two germline ends. CDR1 and CDR2 from the germline V gene are SEHNR and FQNEAQ (reference sequence). For the CDR3, the DNA is TGTGCCAGCAGCTTATTAGGACGGAACGAGCAGTACTTC. Its translation: CASSLLGRNEQYF.

The DNA for the CDR3 is TGCAAATCTGGGGCGCGGGAGCAGTACTTC. This translates into CKSGAREQYF. J is TRBJ2-7 and V is TRBV20-1; a possible D gene is TRBD1 (5 bases). Looked up from germline, CDR1 is DFQATT and CDR2 is SNEGSKA (reference sequence). This CDR3 comprises 10 residues.

This sequence joins TRBV7-7 and TRBJ2-5, with 12 bases fitting TRBD1. This CDR3 comprises 14 residues. Losses at the gene ends were 6 bases for V and 5 bases for J; bases not matched to a gene: 4. Germline V gene data show CDR1 as SSHAT and CDR2 as FNYEAQ (reference sequence). The CDR3 DNA follows: TGTGCCAGCAGGGGGACAGGGGGCGGCGAGACCCAGTACTTC. Its protein is CASRGTGGGETQYF.

V usage is TRBV5-5 and J usage is TRBJ2-7; D possibly uses TRBD1 or TRBD2 (5 bases each). Per the germline V gene, CDR1 is SGHKS and CDR2 is YYEKEE (reference sequence). The CDR3 sequence is 15 residues long. The V gene lost 0 bases and the J gene lost 0 bases, with 10 bases spanning the gap. The CDR3 reads CASSLGDGGSYEQYF. CDR3 in DNA: TGTGCCAGCAGCTTGGGGGACGGAGGCTCCTACGAGCAGTACTTC. Together with reference TRBV5-5 and TRBJ2-7, the CDR3 gives the full variable domain: DAGVTQSPTHLIKTRGQQVTLRCSPISGHKSVSWYQQVLGQGPQFIFQYYEKEERGRGNFPDRFSARQFPNYSSELNVNALLLGDSALYLCASSLGDGGSYEQYFGPGTRLTVT.

This clone was picked up one time. The chain links TRBV6-5 to TRBJ2-3; D is perhaps TRBD2 (5 bases). This CDR3 spans 15 amino acids. The germline V gene has CDR1 MNHEY and CDR2 SVGAGI. Trimming removed 0 bases at V and 0 bases at J, with 7 bases between. The CDR3 spells CASSYSRTSTDTQYF. The CDR3 bases are TGTGCCAGCAGTTACTCTCGGACTAGCACAGATACGCAGTATTTT.

The chain links TRBV29-1 to TRBJ2-7; D is uncertain. There are 13 residues in the CDR3. The V gene lost 0 bases and the J gene lost 5 bases, with 11 bases spanning the gap. CDR1 is SQVTM and CDR2 is ANQGSEA in the germline V gene. CDR3 nucleotide sequence: TGCAGCGTTGAAGATCTGGGCAGAAACGAGCAGTACTTC. This gives the protein CSVEDLGRNEQYF.

The V call is TRBV7-9, the J call TRBJ2-1; 8 bases are shared with TRBD2. The CDR3 is 15 amino acids. CDR1 and CDR2 from the germline V gene are SEHNR and FQNEAQ (reference sequence). Losses at the gene ends were 5 bases for V and 1 base for J; bases not matched to a gene: 4. CDR3 DNA: TGTGCCAGCAGCCAAGTAGCGGGGTCCTACAATGAGCAGTTCTTC. Its translation: CASSQVAGSYNEQFF. The variable domain in full, with the rest retrieved from reference TRBV7-9 and TRBJ2-1, is DTGVSQNPRHKITKRGQNVTFRCDPISEHNRLYWYRQTLGQGPEFLTYFQNEAQLEKSRLLSDRFSAERPKGSFSTLEIQRTEQGDSAMYLCASSQVAGSYNEQFFGPGTRLTVL.

The chain recombines TRBV14 with TRBJ1-1; D gene ambiguous. The CDR3 totals 13 residues. CDR1 is SGHDN and CDR2 is FVKESK in the germline V gene. V was cut by 4 bases and J by 0 bases, with 6 bases left in between. CDR3 sequence (DNA): TGTGCCAGCAGCCTTAAGCTGAACACTGAAGCTTTCTTT. Protein: CASSLKLNTEAFF.

The rearrangement joins TRBV4-1 to TRBJ2-3; the D gene is possibly TRBD1 (6 bases). The CDR3 extends over 16 amino acids. Germline V gene data show CDR1 as MGHRA and CDR2 as YSYEKL. Trimming removed 4 bases from V and 1 base from J, with 15 bases in between. Here the CDR3 DNA reads TGCGCCAGCAGCCCGTTACAGGGTAGAGGCACAGATACGCAGTATTTT. Protein sequence: CASSPLQGRGTDTQYF.

The chain carries TRBV2 and TRBJ2-7; 8 bases map to TRBD2. This CDR3 contains 14 residues. Germline trimming cut 4 bases from V and 6 bases from J; bases unmatched to any gene: 8. Germline values: CDR1 SNHLY, CDR2 FYNNEI. CDR3 amino acids: CASSVPGLVSEQYF. The CDR3 region has the DNA TGTGCCAGCAGTGTTCCGGGACTAGTAAGCGAGCAGTACTTC.

The chain uses TRBV11-2 and TRBJ2-7, with 7 bases that match TRBD2. The CDR3 runs to 15 residues. Germline CDR1 reads SGHAT; CDR2 reads FQNNGV. J was trimmed by 6 bases and V by 6 bases; bases with no gene match: 14. The CDR3 nucleotides are TGTGCCAGCAGACCCGTCCTAGCGGAGGAGTCCGAGCAGTACTTC. Translating gives CASRPVLAEESEQYF.

Points on this clone: Because the CDR3's place on the DNA is in doubt, the DNA is left out and the CDR3 is given as listed by TCRdb. The V call is TRBV27, the J call TRBJ2-7; the listed D gene, TRBD1, was not tested against the DNA. The CDR3 comprises 14 residues, both ends counted. Germline V gene sequence: CDR1 MNHEY, CDR2 SMNVEV (reference sequence). The CDR3 is CASSSSAGGYEQYF.

The rearrangement uses TRBV10-1 and TRBJ2-1, with TRBD2 matching 8 bases. V shed 0 bases, J shed 6 bases, and the junction held 7 bases outside the gene matches. Germline-derived CDR1 and CDR2 are WNHNN and SYGVQD (reference sequence). This CDR3 has 16 amino acids. DNA of the CDR3: TGCGCCAGCAGTGAGTCGGGGGGGACTAGTCCCAATGAGCAGTTCTTC. It yields the protein CASSESGGTSPNEQFF.

The chain combines TRBV11-2 with TRBJ2-1; 9 bases map to TRBD1. In germline, CDR1 is SGHAT, CDR2 FQNNGV. The CDR3 contains 15 residues. The ends lost 3 bases at V and 7 bases at J; junction bases unmatched: 7. The CDR3 nucleotides read TGTGCCAGCAGCTTCCTAGGGACAGGGTCGAATGAGCAGTTCTTC. Its protein product is CASSFLGTGSNEQFF.

The chain carries TRBV11-3 and TRBJ1-1; 9 bases fit TRBD1. Germline trimming cut 5 bases from V and 8 bases from J; bases unmatched to any gene: 3. This CDR3 contains 12 residues. Germline V lookup: CDR1 SGHNT, CDR2 YENEEA. CDR3 DNA: TGTGCCAGCAGCGAAACAGGGGGCGAAGCTTTCTTT. It specifies CASSETGGEAFF.

This sequence joins TRBV19 and TRBJ2-1, with D uncertain. The V and J ends lost 4 bases and 10 bases respectively, with 11 bases between them. Germline V gene sequence: CDR1 LNHDA, CDR2 SQIVND (reference sequence). This CDR3 contains 12 residues. The CDR3 is CASSSGPWEQFF. CDR3 bases: TGTGCCAGTAGTAGCGGACCGTGGGAGCAGTTCTTC.

The rearrangement links TRBV7-9 to TRBJ2-1; D may be TRBD2 (6 bases). The CDR3 loop spans 16 amino acids. Germline assignment: CDR1 SEHNR and CDR2 FQNEAQ (reference sequence). V was pared by 0 bases and J by 5 bases, with 14 bases between. As DNA, the CDR3 is TGTGCCAGCAGCTTAGCGGGAGGTGGCCCCCACAATGAGCAGTTCTTC. This codes for CASSLAGGGPHNEQFF.

In DNA, the CDR3 is TGTGCCAGCAGCTTTAGAGCGGGAGAGGGCGAGACCCAGTACTTC. This translates into CASSFRAGEGETQYF. The chain is built from TRBV7-6 and TRBJ2-5; 8 positions match TRBD2. The CDR3 has 15 amino acids. Per germline, CDR1 SGHVS and CDR2 FNYEAQ. V dropped 3 bases and J dropped 5; count of bases not matched to a gene: 8.

V is TRBV4-3 and J is TRBJ1-4; no definite D call. There are 19 residues in the CDR3. Deletions cut 0 bases from V and 5 bases from J, with 22 bases between. Germline CDR1 reads LGHNA; CDR2 reads YSLEER. The CDR3 bases are TGCGCCAGCAGCCAAGATTTCTGGCCCCTTAAGGCGCCGAATGAAAAACTGTTTTTT. Protein: CASSQDFWPLKAPNEKLFF.

V usage is TRBV7-2 and J usage is TRBJ1-2, with 12 bases aligning to TRBD1. Per the germline V gene, CDR1 is SGHTA and CDR2 is FQGNSA. The V and J ends lost 4 bases and 2 bases, in that order; junction bases with no gene match: 8. The CDR3 extends over 17 amino acids. The CDR3: CASSSNTGTGGNYGYTF. Here the CDR3 DNA reads TGTGCCAGCAGCTCAAACACCGGGACAGGGGGCAACTATGGCTACACCTTC.

This chain connects TRBV29-1 to TRBJ2-2; 8 bases line up with TRBD1. The CDR3 length is 15 residues. Germline-derived CDR1 and CDR2 are SQVTM and ANQGSEA. The V segment lost 6 bases and the J segment 5 bases; nucleotides outside the gene matches: 11. The CDR3 reads CSVYHPGQETGELFF. Here the CDR3 DNA reads TGCAGCGTATACCATCCGGGACAGGAGACCGGGGAGCTGTTTTTT.

The chain is built from TRBV29-1 and TRBJ2-1, with D hard to call. The CDR3 has 16 residues. The ends were cut back, 1 base at V and 3 bases at J, with 16 bases in the middle. Germline loops: CDR1 SQVTM, CDR2 ANQGSEA. CDR3 residues: CSVEGEVNKIYNEQFF. In nucleotides, the CDR3 is TGCAGCGTTGAAGGTGAGGTTAATAAAATCTACAATGAGCAGTTCTTC.